The 10 T cell receptor beta chains reported below all come from one sample, sequenced in a study of memory CD4+ T cells and cytomegalovirus serostatus. Libraries were prepared by immunoSEQ multiplex PCR; TCRdb keeps only in-frame clonotypes and omits some of them. Among about 56,000 clones, roughly 77% were seen once, and the ten largest hold around 2.5%. Single viable CD3+CD4+CD8-CD45RO+ cells were sorted as the memory CD4+ T cells. Source material: memory CD4+ T cells from blood. These receptors originate from an adult in good health and CMV-seropositive.

To note about this clone: Other DNA sequences from this sample encode an identical CDR3 as well. This CDR3 is CASSLRGDYGYTF. The CDR3 region has the DNA TGCGCCAGCAGCTTAAGGGGCGACTATGGCTACACCTTC. The chain links TRBV5-1 to TRBJ1-2, with D possibly matching TRBD1 (5 bases). CDR1 is SGHRS and CDR2 is YFSETQ in the germline V gene. The length of the CDR3 is 13 residues. The V gene lost 2 bases and the J gene lost 3 bases, with 8 bases spanning the gap.

CDR3 nucleotides: TGTGCCAGTCGCCCGGGGCTTAGCACAGATACGCAGTATTTT. It codes for CASRPGLSTDTQYF. The rearrangement links TRBV19 to TRBJ2-3; D is possibly TRBD1 or TRBD2 (5 bases each). Germline V gives CDR1 LNHDA, CDR2 SQIVND (reference sequence). Trimming cost V 8 bases and J 0 bases, with 12 bases left between them. The CDR3 totals 14 residues.

The rearrangement joins TRBV7-9 to TRBJ1-3, with a weak D call TRBD1 (5 bases). The CDR3 runs to 13 residues. V lost 1 base and J 7 bases, leaving 8 bases between the germline ends. Germline V gene data show CDR1 as SEHNR and CDR2 as FQNEAQ (reference sequence). CDR3 coding DNA: TGTGCCAGCAGCTTAGAACGGGGGAACACCATATATTTT. Encoded protein: CASSLERGNTIYF.

This chain links TRBV7-9 with TRBJ2-3; D gene ambiguous. Trimming left V 3 bases short and J 4 bases short, with 8 bases between. The CDR3 has 13 amino acids. Germline V gene data show CDR1 as SEHNR and CDR2 as FQNEAQ (reference sequence). The CDR3 protein is CASSLGPADTQYF. CDR3 DNA sequence: TGTGCCAGCAGCTTGGGTCCAGCAGATACGCAGTATTTT.

The J gene is TRBJ1-5, the V gene TRBV7-8; D gene uncertain. Germline-derived CDR1 and CDR2 are SGHVS and FQNEAQ. This CDR3 region has 17 residues. Trimming stripped 1 base from V and 3 bases from J, with 16 bases between. CDR3: CASSLVGEAAINQPQHF. In nucleotides, the CDR3 is TGTGCCAGCAGCTTAGTTGGTGAGGCCGCAATCAATCAGCCCCAGCATTTT.

This sequence joins TRBV5-1 and TRBJ2-2, with D unresolved. Germline values: CDR1 SGHRS, CDR2 YFSETQ. The CDR3 loop spans 14 amino acids. Trimming stripped 2 bases from V and 6 bases from J, with 11 bases between. CDR3 loop: CASSFDGPAGELFF. Here the CDR3 DNA reads TGCGCCAGCAGCTTTGACGGGCCGGCCGGGGAGCTGTTTTTT. The whole variable domain, filled in from reference TRBV5-1 and TRBJ2-2, reads KAGVTQTPRYLIKTRGQQVTLSCSPISGHRSVSWYQQTPGQGLQFLFEYFSETQRNKGNFPGRFSGRQFSNSRSEMNVSTLELGDSALYLCASSFDGPAGELFFGEGSRLTVL.

Only a few counts were recorded for this clone. The gene calls are TRBV27 and TRBJ2-7; D remains ambiguous. Deletions cut 7 bases from V and 3 bases from J, with 16 bases between. Germline CDR1 and CDR2: MNHEY and SMNVEV (reference sequence). The CDR3 consists of 14 residues. The CDR3 sequence is CASTASPAIYEQYV. The DNA for the CDR3 is TGTGCCAGCACCGCGAGTCCCGCCATCTACGAGCAGTACGTC.

The chain uses TRBV19 and TRBJ2-6, with D maybe TRBD2 (5 bases). Germline CDR1 and CDR2: LNHDA and SQIVND (reference sequence). Deletions cut 9 bases from V and 4 bases from J, with 22 bases between. The CDR3 is 17 amino acids. The CDR3, as DNA: TGTGCCAGCCGCGGGCCATTAACCTCGGGCGGGGCCAACGTCCTGACTTTC. Translated: CASRGPLTSGGANVLTF.

The V and J genes are TRBV6-6 and TRBJ2-7, with 11 bases identical to TRBD2. The J segment lost 2 bases and the V segment lost 2 bases, leaving 2 bases of the junction unmatched. CDR1 and CDR2 from the germline V gene are MNHNY and SVGAGI (reference sequence). CDR3 size: 15 residues. CDR3 protein: CASSYRLAGTYEQYV. In nucleotides, the CDR3 is TGTGCCAGCAGTTACAGACTAGCGGGAACCTACGAGCAGTACGTC.

CDR3 coding DNA: TGCAGCGTTGGAGCGGGAGAGACCACAGATACGCAGTATTTT. Its translation is CSVGAGETTDTQYF. This sequence joins TRBV29-1 and TRBJ2-3, with 8 bases that match TRBD2. Unmatched junction bases numbered 5, after V lost 4 bases and J lost 2 bases. Germline V gene lookup returns CDR1 SQVTM and CDR2 ANQGSEA. This CDR3 has 14 residues.